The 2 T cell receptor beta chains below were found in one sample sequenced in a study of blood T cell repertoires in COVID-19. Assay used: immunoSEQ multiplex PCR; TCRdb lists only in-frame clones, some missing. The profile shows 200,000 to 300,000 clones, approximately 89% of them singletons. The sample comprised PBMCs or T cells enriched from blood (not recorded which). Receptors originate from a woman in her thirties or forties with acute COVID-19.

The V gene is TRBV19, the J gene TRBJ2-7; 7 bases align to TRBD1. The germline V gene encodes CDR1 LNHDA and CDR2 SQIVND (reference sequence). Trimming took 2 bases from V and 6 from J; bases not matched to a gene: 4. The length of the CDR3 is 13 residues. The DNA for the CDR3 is TGTGCCAGTAGTATAACAGGGGTCCGCGAGCAGTACTTC. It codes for CASSITGVREQYF. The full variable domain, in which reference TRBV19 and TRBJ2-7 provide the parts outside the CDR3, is DGGITQSPKYLFRKEGQNVTLSCEQNLNHDAMYWYRQDPGQGLRLIYYSQIVNDFQKGDIAEGYSVSREKKESFPLTVTSAQKNPTAFYLCASSITGVREQYFGPGTRLTVT.

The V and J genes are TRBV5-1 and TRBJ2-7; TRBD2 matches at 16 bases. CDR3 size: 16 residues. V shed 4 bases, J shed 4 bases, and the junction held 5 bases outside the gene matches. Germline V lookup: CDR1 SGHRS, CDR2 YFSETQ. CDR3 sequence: CASSMGLAGGPYEQYV. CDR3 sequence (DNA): TGCGCCAGCAGCATGGGACTAGCGGGAGGGCCGTACGAGCAGTACGTC.